This T cell receptor beta chain was recovered during a study of OX40 agonist ivuxolimab in advanced cancers. This table comes from immunoSEQ multiplex PCR, and its TCRdb copy is limited to in-frame clones, with some not included. The sample lists 67,000 or so clones; 80% to 90% were seen once. The CDR3 runs 13 residues. V lost 5 bases, J lost 5 bases, and 9 bases lay in between. From germline, CDR1 is MNHNS and CDR2 SASEGT. V usage is TRBV6-1 and J usage is TRBJ1-4, with D possibly matching TRBD1 (5 bases). This clonotype was sampled from an adult with an advanced solid tumor such as melanoma, head and neck, liver or kidney cancer. Sequences were derived from CD4+ or CD8+ T cells sorted from blood, sampled in a trial of the OX40 agonist ivuxolimab. CDR3 sequence: CASSRDGNEKLFF. The CDR3 nucleotides read TGTGCCAGCAGTCGGGACGGAAATGAAAAACTGTTTTTT.